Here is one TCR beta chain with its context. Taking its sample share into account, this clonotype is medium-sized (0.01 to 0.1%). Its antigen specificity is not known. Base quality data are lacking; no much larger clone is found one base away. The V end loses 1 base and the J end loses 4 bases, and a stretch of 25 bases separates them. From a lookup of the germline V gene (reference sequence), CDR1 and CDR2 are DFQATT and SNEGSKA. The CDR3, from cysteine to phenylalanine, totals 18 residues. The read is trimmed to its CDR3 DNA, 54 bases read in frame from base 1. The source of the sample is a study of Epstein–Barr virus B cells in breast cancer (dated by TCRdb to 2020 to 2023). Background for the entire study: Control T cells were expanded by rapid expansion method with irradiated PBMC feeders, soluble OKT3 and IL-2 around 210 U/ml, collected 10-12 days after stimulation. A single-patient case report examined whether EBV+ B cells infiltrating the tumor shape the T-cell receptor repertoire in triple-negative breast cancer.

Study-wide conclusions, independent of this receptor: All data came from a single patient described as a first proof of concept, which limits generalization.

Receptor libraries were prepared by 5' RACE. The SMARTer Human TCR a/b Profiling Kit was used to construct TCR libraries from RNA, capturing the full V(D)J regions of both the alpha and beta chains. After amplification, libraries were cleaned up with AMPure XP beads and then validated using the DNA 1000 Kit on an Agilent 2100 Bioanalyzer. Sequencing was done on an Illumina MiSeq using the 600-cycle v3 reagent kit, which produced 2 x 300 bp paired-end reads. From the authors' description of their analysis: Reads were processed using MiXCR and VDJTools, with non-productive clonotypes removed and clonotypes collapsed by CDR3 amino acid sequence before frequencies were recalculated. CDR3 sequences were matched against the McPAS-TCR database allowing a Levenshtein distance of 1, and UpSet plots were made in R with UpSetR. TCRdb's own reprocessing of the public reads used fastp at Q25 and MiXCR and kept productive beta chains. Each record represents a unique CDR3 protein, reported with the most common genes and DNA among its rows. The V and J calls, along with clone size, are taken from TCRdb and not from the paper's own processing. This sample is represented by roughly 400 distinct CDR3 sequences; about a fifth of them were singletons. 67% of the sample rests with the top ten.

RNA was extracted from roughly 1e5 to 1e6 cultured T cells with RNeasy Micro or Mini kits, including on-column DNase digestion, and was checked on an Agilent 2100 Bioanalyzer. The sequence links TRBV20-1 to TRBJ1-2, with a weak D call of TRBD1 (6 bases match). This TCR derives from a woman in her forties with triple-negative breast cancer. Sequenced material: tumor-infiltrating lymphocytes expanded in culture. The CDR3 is CSARVLNLDRLDRYGYTF. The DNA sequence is TGCAGTGCTAGAGTCCTCAACCTCGACAGGCTTGATCGCTATGGCTACACCTTC.